This T cell receptor beta chain was captured in a study of T-cell reconstitution after alpha-beta-depleted transplantation in children. Whole-study results and caveats: T cells produced anew were the main source of T-cell counts and diversity one year after transplant. In patients about two months after transplant, alpha-beta T cells reportedly arose from several hundred expanded graft clones.

This clonotype was detected many times. Antigen unknown. The authors prepared the TCRbeta library with unique molecular identifiers. MiXCR was run by TCRdb on the PCR reads, yielding one entry per CDR3 protein. This table has approximately 200,000 distinct CDR3 sequences, roughly 6.3% appearing once. From germline, CDR1 is LGHNA and CDR2 YSLEER. V was shortened by 4 bases and J by 2 bases, with 11 bases between the two germline ends. CDR3 length equals 14 residues. The sample here was PBMCs, taken before TCRalphabeta/CD19-depleted stem cell transplant. This rearrangement joins TRBV4-3 to TRBJ2-5; perhaps TRBD1 as D (6 bases). The TCR was taken from a girl younger than two with combined immunodeficiency, due to receive a stem cell transplant. This CDR3 is CASSRLTGQETQYF. The CDR3 nucleotides are TGCGCCAGCAGCCGATTGACAGGACAAGAGACCCAGTACTTC.